Below, 25 T cell receptor beta chains from the same sample are listed, as sequenced in a study of CD8 T cells in Susac syndrome. RNA totalling roughly 0.45 to 1 ug underwent reverse transcription with random hexamers. TCRdb fed the immunoSEQ multiplex PCR reads into MiXCR, producing one record per CDR3 protein. The sample records just over 300,000 distinct CDR3 sequences, just over 90% being singletons. Specimen: CD4+ T cells from PBMCs. These receptors all stem from a human donor with multiple sclerosis.

The V and J genes are TRBV6-1 and TRBJ1-1, with unresolved D. Germline CDR1 is MNHNS and CDR2 is SASEGT. This CDR3 is built from 17 residues. With 7 bases removed from V and 11 bases from J, the gap between germline ends came to 32 bases. The CDR3 coding sequence is TGTGCCAGCAATAGAGGCAGTCTTTCGGATAGCGGAGTGCTGGCTTTCTTT. Translated: CASNRGSLSDSGVLAFF.

The chain carries TRBV15 and TRBJ2-2, with TRBD1 as a possible D gene (7 bases). Germline values: CDR1 LNHNV, CDR2 YYDKDF (reference sequence). The CDR3 covers 15 residues. Trimming left V 5 bases short and J 4 bases short, with 14 bases between. The CDR3 loop is CATSPRGEITGELFF. The CDR3 nucleotides are TGTGCCACCAGCCCCAGGGGGGAAATCACCGGGGAGCTGTTTTTT.

This chain connects TRBV10-3 to TRBJ2-1; 8 nucleotides line up with TRBD2. Germline V gene lookup returns CDR1 ENHRY and CDR2 SYGVKD. J was trimmed by 3 bases and V by 8 bases; bases with no gene match: 3. CDR3 size: 13 residues. CDR3 region: CAIGTSGYNEQFF. In DNA form, the CDR3 reads TGTGCCATCGGAACTAGCGGCTACAATGAGCAGTTCTTC.

The chain recombines TRBV29-1 with TRBJ1-2, with a weak D call TRBD1 (5 bases). Germline-derived CDR1 and CDR2 are SQVTM and ANQGSEA. Trimming took 3 bases from V and 3 from J, leaving 14 bases between them. CDR3 length: 14 amino acids. Written as DNA, the CDR3 is TGCAGCGTTGATAGTGCGGGGGGGTACTATGGCTACACCTTC. Residues: CSVDSAGGYYGYTF.

J is TRBJ2-6 and V is TRBV4-3, with 7 nucleotides matching TRBD2. Germline CDR1 LGHNA, CDR2 YSLEER. The CDR3 extends over 19 amino acids. V lost 1 base to trimming and J lost 0 bases; unmatched junction nucleotides: 9. The chain's CDR3 is CASSQVVAGALSGANVLTF. The CDR3 region has the DNA TGCGCCAGCAGCCAAGTAGTAGCGGGCGCCCTCTCTGGGGCCAACGTCCTGACTTTC.

This chain joins TRBV5-1 and TRBJ1-2, with a weak D call TRBD1 (6 bases). Trimming cost V 4 bases and J 6 bases, with 22 bases left between them. The CDR3 runs to 16 residues. Germline V gene lookup returns CDR1 SGHRS and CDR2 YFSETQ. CDR3 nucleotides: TGCGCCAGCAGCAATGTACCCGCCCGGGGGCCGCATGGCTACACCTTC. It codes for CASSNVPARGPHGYTF. Complete variable domain (other parts from reference TRBV5-1 and TRBJ1-2): KAGVTQTPRYLIKTRGQQVTLSCSPISGHRSVSWYQQTPGQGLQFLFEYFSETQRNKGNFPGRFSGRQFSNSRSEMNVSTLELGDSALYLCASSNVPARGPHGYTFGSGTRLTVV.

CDR3 sequence reads: CASSIRHLRGGRTDTQYF. In DNA form, the CDR3 reads TGTGCCAGTAGTATAAGGCACCTGCGGGGGGGTCGCACAGATACGCAGTATTTT. V and J are TRBV19 and TRBJ2-3, with 9 bases matching TRBD2. The J segment lost 1 base and the V segment lost 2 bases, leaving 10 bases of the junction unmatched. The CDR3 extends over 18 amino acids. CDR1 and CDR2 (germline): LNHDA, SQIVND (reference sequence).

This clonotype was observed once. V usage is TRBV30 and J usage is TRBJ1-6; the D is unclear. This CDR3 has 16 residues. V lost 5 bases and J 0 bases, leaving 14 bases between the germline ends. CDR1 and CDR2 from the germline V gene are GTSNPN and SVGIG (reference sequence). CDR3 amino acids: CAWCDEPGSYNSPLHF. CDR3 coding DNA: TGTGCCTGGTGCGACGAACCCGGCTCCTATAATTCACCCCTCCACTTT. Together with reference TRBV30 and TRBJ1-6, the CDR3 gives the full variable domain: SQTIHQWPATLVQPVGSPLSLECTVEGTSNPNLYWYRQAAGRGLQLLFYSVGIGQISSEVPQNLSASRPQDRQFILSSKKLLLSDSGFYLCAWCDEPGSYNSPLHFGNGTRLTVT.

The rearrangement links TRBV29-1 to TRBJ2-2; 8 bases are a match to TRBD1. J gave up 5 bases and V 0 bases, and 8 bases lay outside the gene matches. CDR1 SQVTM and CDR2 ANQGSEA come from the germline V gene. CDR3 length equals 16 residues. Here the CDR3 DNA reads TGCAGCGTTGAAGATCGGGCTACAGGGGGAACCGGGGAGCTGTTTTTT. Encoded protein: CSVEDRATGGTGELFF.

The V gene is TRBV6-2 or TRBV6-3, the J gene TRBJ1-1; weak D call: TRBD1 (5 bases). The V end was cut by 6 bases, the J end by 4 bases, with 21 bases between. Germline CDR1 and CDR2: MNHEY and SVGEGT. This CDR3 is built from 16 residues. DNA for the CDR3: TGTGCCAGCAGACCAACCCCCGGCGGCAGGGCCACTGAAGCTTTCTTT. Protein: CASRPTPGGRATEAFF.

This clonotype was found once. The rearrangement uses TRBV12-3 or TRBV12-4 and TRBJ2-1; no reliable D call. The V end was cut by 7 bases, the J end by 0 bases, with 13 bases between. The CDR3 contains 15 residues. CDR3 DNA: TGTGCCAGCACTCAAGCGCAGAGCTCCTACAATGAGCAGTTCTTC. This encodes CASTQAQSSYNEQFF.

This chain joins TRBV27 and TRBJ2-3; D call uncertain. The CDR3 is made up of 15 amino acids. With 4 bases removed from V and 1 base from J, the gap between germline ends came to 12 bases. Germline V gene data show CDR1 as MNHEY and CDR2 as SMNVEV (reference sequence). The CDR3 is CASSSKNLRTDTQYF. CDR3 in DNA: TGTGCCAGCAGTTCCAAAAACCTACGCACAGATACGCAGTATTTT.

This sequence joins TRBV27 and TRBJ1-2; 7 bases fit TRBD1. Trimming took 2 bases from V and 2 from J; bases not matched to a gene: 2. The CDR3 loop spans 14 amino acids. Germline CDR1 is MNHEY and CDR2 is SMNVEV (reference sequence). CDR3: CASSLGGGNYGYTF. CDR3 bases: TGTGCCAGCAGTTTAGGAGGGGGCAACTATGGCTACACCTTC.

The chain carries TRBV11-3 and TRBJ2-2; D is undetermined. V was pared by 2 bases and J by 8 bases, with 9 bases between. Germline V gives CDR1 SGHNT, CDR2 YENEEA. There are 13 residues in the CDR3. The CDR3 DNA is TGTGCCAGCAGCTTAAACCCTAAAGGGGAGCTGTTTTTT. This codes for CASSLNPKGELFF.

The chain carries TRBV28 and TRBJ2-3; D remains ambiguous. Germline loops: CDR1 MDHEN, CDR2 SYDVKM. There are 16 residues in the CDR3. Trimming removed 7 bases from V and 2 bases from J, with 19 bases in between. This CDR3 is CASNDPRGLATDTQYF. CDR3 nucleotides: TGTGCCAGCAATGATCCTCGCGGTCTTGCCACAGATACGCAGTATTTT.

The rearrangement links TRBV20-1 to TRBJ2-3; D remains unclear. V was pared by 3 bases and J by 1 base, with 14 bases between. The length of the CDR3 is 15 residues. Looked up from germline, CDR1 is DFQATT and CDR2 is SNEGSKA (reference sequence). The CDR3 bases are TGCAGTGCTAGGGGTCGGCTCCCCGGCACAGATACGCAGTATTTT. Residues: CSARGRLPGTDTQYF.

The gene calls are TRBV2 and TRBJ2-2, with a possible D match to TRBD1 (6 bases). CDR1 and CDR2 from the germline V gene are SNHLY and FYNNEI. The CDR3 is made up of 14 amino acids. V lost 6 bases and J lost 12, with 20 bases in between. This CDR3 is CASSRAASRGKLFF. For the CDR3, the DNA is TGTGCCAGCAGCCGCGCGGCTAGCAGGGGAAAGCTGTTTTTT. Looking up the rest from reference TRBV2 and TRBJ2-2 gives the full variable domain: EPEVTQTPSHQVTQMGQEVILRCVPISNHLYFYWYRQILGQKVEFLVSFYNNEISEKSEIFDDQFSVERPDGSNFTLKIRSTKLEDSAMYFCASSRAASRGKLFFGEGSRLTVL.

The rearrangement uses TRBV29-1 and TRBJ1-1; D is uncertain. The germline V and J ends were trimmed by 4 bases and 1 base, with 7 bases remaining between them. Looked up from germline, CDR1 is SQVTM and CDR2 is ANQGSEA. The CDR3 is 12 residues long. DNA for the CDR3: TGCAGCGTTGTCCCAACGAACACTGAAGCTTTCTTT. Translated: CSVVPTNTEAFF. The full variable domain, in which reference TRBV29-1 and TRBJ1-1 provide the parts outside the CDR3, is SAVISQKPSRDICQRGTSLTIQCQVDSQVTMMFWYRQQPGQSLTLIATANQGSEATYESGFVIDKFPISRPNLTFSTLTVSNMSPEDSSIYLCSVVPTNTEAFFGQGTRLTVV.

The chain combines TRBV7-9 with TRBJ1-2; D gene uncertain. V gave up 2 bases and J gave up 6 bases, with 19 bases separating them. CDR3 length: 16 amino acids. Germline lookup yields CDR1 SEHNR and CDR2 FQNEAQ (reference sequence). CDR3 sequence (DNA): TGTGCCAGCAGCTTATACGGTCAGTTGATGAGAGATGGCTACACCTTC. It yields the protein CASSLYGQLMRDGYTF.

V usage is TRBV20-1 and J usage is TRBJ2-7; TRBD1 matches 11 bases. The CDR3 loop spans 15 amino acids. In germline, CDR1 is DFQATT, CDR2 SNEGSKA (reference sequence). J gave up 3 bases and V 3 bases, and 7 bases lay outside the gene matches. The CDR3 sequence is CSASPGTGGLYEQYF. The CDR3 nucleotides are TGCAGTGCTAGCCCCGGGACAGGGGGACTCTACGAGCAGTACTTC.

This clonotype was observed a single time. This rearrangement joins TRBV10-3 to TRBJ2-1; 11 positions match TRBD2. Trimming took 2 bases from V and 3 from J; bases not matched to a gene: 6. The CDR3 runs 17 residues. The V gene's germline CDR1 is ENHRY and CDR2 SYGVKD. CDR3: CAISEPPLAGGYNEQFF. CDR3 nucleotide sequence: TGTGCCATCAGTGAGCCGCCCCTAGCGGGAGGCTACAATGAGCAGTTCTTC.

The chain joins TRBV6-4 to TRBJ2-1; D possibly corresponds to TRBD1 (6 bases). In germline, CDR1 is MRHNA, CDR2 SNTAGT. This CDR3 has 14 amino acids. V lost 4 bases and J 13 bases, leaving 20 bases between the germline ends. The CDR3 nucleotides are TGTGCCAGCAGTGTCGATTCAGGGGAGCCATCACAGTTCTTC. This encodes CASSVDSGEPSQFF.

This chain joins TRBV5-1 and TRBJ1-4; possible D gene TRBD1, 5 bases. The CDR3 sequence is 13 residues long. Germline loops: CDR1 SGHRS, CDR2 YFSETQ. Trimming cost V 0 bases and J 7 bases, with 7 bases left between them. The DNA for the CDR3 is TGCGCCAGCAGCTTGGAGACAGCTGAAAAACTGTTTTTT. Its protein product is CASSLETAEKLFF.

DNA of the CDR3: TGTGCCAGCAGCCAGGGACATGGGTTTGATACGCAGTATTTT. This sequence encodes CASSQGHGFDTQYF. V is TRBV3-1 and J is TRBJ2-3, with D possibly TRBD1 on 6 matching bases. Germline V CDR1 and CDR2: LGHDT, YNNKEL (reference sequence). The length of the CDR3 is 14 residues. V lost 3 bases and J lost 6, with 13 bases in between.

This chain links TRBV19 with TRBJ1-1; no definite D call. V gave up 7 bases and J gave up 10 bases, with 25 bases separating them. This CDR3 region has 15 residues. Germline V lookup: CDR1 LNHDA, CDR2 SQIVND (reference sequence). The chain's CDR3 is CASTIGPAGSVSAFF. CDR3 nucleotide sequence: TGTGCCAGTACTATCGGACCGGCAGGATCGGTTTCAGCTTTCTTT.